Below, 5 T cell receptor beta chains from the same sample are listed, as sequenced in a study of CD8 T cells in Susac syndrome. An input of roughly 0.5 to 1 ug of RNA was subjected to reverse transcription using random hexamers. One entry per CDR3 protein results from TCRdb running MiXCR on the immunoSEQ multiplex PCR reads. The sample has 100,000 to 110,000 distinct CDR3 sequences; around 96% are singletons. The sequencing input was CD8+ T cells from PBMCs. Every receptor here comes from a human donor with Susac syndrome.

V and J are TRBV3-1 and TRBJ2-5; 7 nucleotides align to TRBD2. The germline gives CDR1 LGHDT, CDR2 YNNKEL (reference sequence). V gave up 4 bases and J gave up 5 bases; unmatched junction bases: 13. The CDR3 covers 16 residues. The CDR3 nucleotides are TGTGCCAGCAGCCCCCCCACCGGGAGGCGGGACGAGACCCAGTACTTC. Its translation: CASSPPTGRRDETQYF.

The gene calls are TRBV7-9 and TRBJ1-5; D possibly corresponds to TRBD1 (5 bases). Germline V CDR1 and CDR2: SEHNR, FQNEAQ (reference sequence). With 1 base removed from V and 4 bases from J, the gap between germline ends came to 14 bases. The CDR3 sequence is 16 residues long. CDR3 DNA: TGTGCCAGCAGCTTAGTTCAGGGCCCCCGGAATCAGCCCCAGCATTTT. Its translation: CASSLVQGPRNQPQHF.

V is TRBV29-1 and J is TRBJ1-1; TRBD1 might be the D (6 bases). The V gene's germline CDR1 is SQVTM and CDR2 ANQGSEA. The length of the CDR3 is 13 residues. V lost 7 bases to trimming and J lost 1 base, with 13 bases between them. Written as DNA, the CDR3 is TGCAGCGGAGCCTCGACAGGGAACACTGAAGCTTTCTTT. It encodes CSGASTGNTEAFF.

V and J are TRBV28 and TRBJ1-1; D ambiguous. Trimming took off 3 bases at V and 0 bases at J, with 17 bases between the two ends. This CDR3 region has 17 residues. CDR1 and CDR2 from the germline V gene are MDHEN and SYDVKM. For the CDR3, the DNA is TGTGCCAGCAGTTTCGAAGGAGGTTGGCTTATGAACACTGAAGCTTTCTTT. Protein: CASSFEGGWLMNTEAFF.

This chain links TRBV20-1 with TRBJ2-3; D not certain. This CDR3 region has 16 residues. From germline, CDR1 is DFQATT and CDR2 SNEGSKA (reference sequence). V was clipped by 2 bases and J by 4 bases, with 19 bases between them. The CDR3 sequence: CSARPQDSGPSDTQYF. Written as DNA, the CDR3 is TGCAGTGCTAGACCCCAAGACTCCGGGCCTTCAGATACGCAGTATTTT.